This T cell receptor (beta chain) was profiled in a study of molecular identifiers for immune sequencing clone quantification. About the study: Within a replicate experiment, RNA obtained from either approximately 20,000 or 100,000 naive CD8 cells was divided into five aliquots, and four of those aliquots were then sequenced.

TCRdb re-analysed the PCR reads in MiXCR, keeping a single row per CDR3 protein. The table includes some 650,000 distinct CDR3 sequences, 15% to 20% detected once. This clonotype was counted a few times. The CDR3 sequence is 17 residues long. Germline trimming cut 3 bases from V and 0 bases from J; bases unmatched to any gene: 11. Per the germline V gene, CDR1 is MNHEY and CDR2 is SVGEGT. Investigators produced naive CD8 libraries from roughly 20,000 to 1,000,000 sorted cells, drawing on 10%, 30% or 50% RNA. Isolation of naive CD8 T cells was achieved by sorting on a CD8+CD4-CCR7+CD45RA+ phenotype. This chain links TRBV6-2 or TRBV6-3 with TRBJ2-7; 7 bases line up with TRBD1. Sequenced material: naive CD8+ T cells from blood, with Jurkat cell RNA spiked in. The subset is: FACS-sorted CD8+CD4-CCR7+CD45RA+ naive T cells. The source of this sequence is a human donor in good health. Some libraries in this study had Jurkat cell RNA spiked in. The CDR3, as DNA: TGTGCCAGCAGTTATCCCGACAGGGAAGTCACCTCCTACGAGCAGTACTTC. This encodes CASSYPDREVTSYEQYF.